One and the same sample provided the 19 T cell receptor beta chains below, sequenced in a study of long-term antiretroviral therapy in people with HIV. Sequencing used immunoSEQ v3.0 at survey level. TCRdb's table, derived via immunoSEQ multiplex PCR, lists solely in-frame clones and lacks some. Counted here are 42,000 or so clones, roughly 85% occurring once; the ten biggest clones make up roughly 5.7%. The starting material was unsorted PBMCs, obtained 3.1 years after starting antiretroviral therapy. The origin of the receptors is a woman in her fifties or sixties with HIV.

The rearrangement joins TRBV7-2 to TRBJ2-1; 10 bases fit TRBD2. Germline V gene lookup returns CDR1 SGHTA and CDR2 FQGNSA. Trimming took 4 bases from V and 8 from J; bases not matched to a gene: 5. This CDR3 comprises 14 residues. CDR3 nucleotides: TGTGCCAGCAGCTCCTTAGCGGGGGGCTATGAGCAGTTCTTC. Its protein is CASSSLAGGYEQFF.

The rearrangement uses TRBV5-1 and TRBJ2-1; 7 bases are a match to TRBD1. The CDR3 sequence is 16 residues long. The V segment lost 1 base and the J segment 2 bases; nucleotides outside the gene matches: 6. The germline gives CDR1 SGHRS, CDR2 YFSETQ. DNA of the CDR3: TGCGCCAGCAGCTTGCGAGGACAGGAAGCCTACAATGAGCAGTTCTTC. It codes for CASSLRGQEAYNEQFF.

The chain uses TRBV7-8 and TRBJ2-3, with 11 bases identical to TRBD2. Germline V gene lookup returns CDR1 SGHVS and CDR2 FQNEAQ. This CDR3 is built from 16 residues. V was clipped by 1 base and J by 4 bases; unmatched bases: 4. CDR3 sequence: CASSLEVAGGPDTQYF. DNA of the CDR3: TGTGCCAGCAGCTTAGAGGTAGCGGGGGGGCCAGATACGCAGTATTTT.

Within the sample, this clone is medium-sized (0.01 to 0.1%). The V call is TRBV4-1, the J call TRBJ1-6; the D is unclear. The CDR3 is made up of 15 amino acids. Trimming cost V 0 bases and J 6 bases, with 9 bases left between them. Looked up from germline, CDR1 is MGHRA and CDR2 is YSYEKL. The CDR3 bases are TGCGCCAGCAGCCAAGAGCCAGCAATTAATTCACCCCTCCACTTT. It codes for CASSQEPAINSPLHF.

This clone was found a few times. The chain recombines TRBV2 with TRBJ2-7, with TRBD1 matching 7 bases. The V gene end was trimmed by 3 bases and the J gene end by 3 bases; junction bases not matched to a gene: 11. This CDR3 has 16 amino acids. CDR1 is SNHLY, CDR2 FYNNEI, per germline. CDR3: CASSDPVQGKNYEQYF. The CDR3 DNA is TGTGCCAGCAGTGACCCGGTACAGGGGAAAAACTACGAGCAGTACTTC.

The V and J genes are TRBV7-2 and TRBJ2-1, with 10 bases fitting TRBD1. CDR3 length: 17 residues. Per germline, CDR1 SGHTA and CDR2 FQGNSA. V gave up 0 bases and J gave up 5 bases; unmatched junction bases: 7. The CDR3 spells CASSLADRGRRDNEQFF. In nucleotides, the CDR3 is TGTGCCAGCAGCTTAGCCGACAGGGGGCGCAGGGACAATGAGCAGTTCTTC.

The CDR3 protein is CASSLAGQYNSPLHF. For the CDR3, the DNA is TGTGCCAGCAGCTTAGCGGGACAGTATAATTCACCCCTCCACTTT. The chain couples TRBV7-8 to TRBJ1-6; 7 nucleotides line up with TRBD1. Germline V gene sequence: CDR1 SGHVS, CDR2 FQNEAQ. Trimming took 0 bases from V and 4 from J; bases not matched to a gene: 0. The CDR3 sequence is 15 residues long.

This chain links TRBV5-4 with TRBJ2-1; TRBD2 aligns across 11 bases. V shed 3 bases and J 1 base; nucleotides not matched to a gene: 3. Looked up from germline, CDR1 is SGHNT and CDR2 is YYREEE (reference sequence). This CDR3 has 16 amino acids. The CDR3 loop is CASSSTSGGSYNEQFF. The CDR3 region has the DNA TGTGCCAGCAGCTCTACTAGCGGGGGTTCCTACAATGAGCAGTTCTTC. Looking up the rest from reference TRBV5-4 and TRBJ2-1 gives the full variable domain: ETGVTQSPTHLIKTRGQQVTLRCSSQSGHNTVSWYQQALGQGPQFIFQYYREEENGRGNFPPRFSGLQFPNYSSELNVNALELDDSALYLCASSSTSGGSYNEQFFGPGTRLTVL.

V usage is TRBV5-8 and J usage is TRBJ1-1; perhaps TRBD1 as D (5 bases). Germline assignment: CDR1 SGHTS and CDR2 YDEGEE. V was pared by 4 bases and J by 2 bases, with 15 bases between. The CDR3 has 15 residues. The CDR3 sequence: CASSRRPGHNTEAFF. In DNA form, the CDR3 reads TGTGCCAGCAGCCGACGTCCAGGGCATAACACTGAAGCTTTCTTT.

This chain uses TRBV27 with TRBJ2-2, with D unclear. The CDR3 spans 15 residues. Germline CDR1 MNHEY, CDR2 SMNVEV (reference sequence). Trimming cost V 0 bases and J 6 bases, with 11 bases left between them. The CDR3 spells CASSLSSDWAGELFF. For the CDR3, the DNA is TGTGCCAGCAGTTTATCCTCAGATTGGGCCGGGGAGCTGTTTTTT.

This sequence joins TRBV5-8 and TRBJ2-3; 8 bases agree with TRBD2. The CDR3 has 16 amino acids. Germline CDR1 and CDR2: SGHTS and YDEGEE. The J segment lost 3 bases and the V segment lost 3 bases, leaving 9 bases of the junction unmatched. CDR3 protein: CASSYGLARKTDTQYF. CDR3 in DNA: TGTGCCAGCAGCTACGGACTAGCACGTAAGACAGATACGCAGTATTTT.

The chain employs TRBV9 and TRBJ1-2, with D possibly TRBD1 on 5 matching bases. Germline loops: CDR1 SGDLS, CDR2 YYNGEE. V lost 1 base and J 2 bases, leaving 18 bases between the germline ends. This CDR3 is 17 amino acids long. This chain's CDR3 is CASSVNKAWGLNYGYTF. The CDR3 coding sequence is TGTGCCAGCAGCGTAAACAAAGCCTGGGGGTTAAACTATGGCTACACCTTC. Drawing the rest from reference TRBV9 and TRBJ1-2, the complete variable domain is DSGVTQTPKHLITATGQRVTLRCSPRSGDLSVYWYQQSLDQGLQFLIQYYNGEERAKGNILERFSAQQFPDLHSELNLSSLELGDSALYFCASSVNKAWGLNYGYTFGSGTRLTVV.

The CDR3 DNA reads as TGTGCCAGCAGCTCACAAGAGACCCAGTACTTC. The encoded protein is CASSSQETQYF. The chain joins TRBV11-2 to TRBJ2-5; D is unresolved. V lost 4 bases, J lost 2 bases, and 2 bases lay in between. The CDR3 runs to 11 residues. Germline CDR1 SGHAT, CDR2 FQNNGV.

The V gene is TRBV19, the J gene TRBJ1-5; D gene unclear. Deletions cut 8 bases from V and 7 bases from J, with 24 bases between. The CDR3 consists of 16 residues. Germline lookup yields CDR1 LNHDA and CDR2 SQIVND (reference sequence). The CDR3 nucleotides are TGTGCCAGTGGGGAGGGAACCGGTTTGTTCAGCCAGCCCCAGCATTTT. Its protein is CASGEGTGLFSQPQHF.

This clone showed up just a few times. CDR3 in DNA: TGTGCCAGCAGCTCACAGGGGGCTGGCGGCTATGGCTACACCTTC. Residues: CASSSQGAGGYGYTF. J is TRBJ1-2 and V is TRBV9, with TRBD1 identical over 9 bases. The ends lost 4 bases at V and 4 bases at J; junction bases unmatched: 8. This CDR3 region has 15 residues. Germline values: CDR1 SGDLS, CDR2 YYNGEE. The whole variable domain, filled in from reference TRBV9 and TRBJ1-2, reads DSGVTQTPKHLITATGQRVTLRCSPRSGDLSVYWYQQSLDQGLQFLIQYYNGEERAKGNILERFSAQQFPDLHSELNLSSLELGDSALYFCASSSQGAGGYGYTFGSGTRLTVV.

This sequence joins TRBV5-4 and TRBJ1-5, with unresolved D. This CDR3 contains 13 residues. In germline, CDR1 is SGHNT, CDR2 YYREEE (reference sequence). V lost 3 bases and J 4 bases, leaving 8 bases between the germline ends. CDR3: CASSSNQNQPQHF. DNA of the CDR3: TGTGCCAGCAGCTCGAACCAAAATCAGCCCCAGCATTTT.

The chain couples TRBV9 to TRBJ2-2; a possible D gene is TRBD1 (5 bases). CDR3 size: 16 residues. The germline V and J ends were trimmed by 0 bases and 1 base, with 10 bases remaining between them. The germline gives CDR1 SGDLS, CDR2 YYNGEE. For the CDR3, the DNA is TGTGCCAGCAGCGTAGATAGGGGCCGGAACACCGGGGAGCTGTTTTTT. This sequence encodes CASSVDRGRNTGELFF.

The chain carries TRBV29-1 and TRBJ2-2; tentative D call: TRBD2 (5 bases). V was cut by 6 bases and J by 6 bases, with 8 bases left in between. The CDR3 totals 11 residues. Germline-derived CDR1 and CDR2 are SQVTM and ANQGSEA. The CDR3 DNA is TGCAGCGTATTGCGGGCCGGGGAGCTGTTTTTT. Translated: CSVLRAGELFF.

The V gene is TRBV5-1, the J gene TRBJ2-1; weak D call: TRBD2 (5 bases). This CDR3 has 15 amino acids. The germline V gene has CDR1 SGHRS and CDR2 YFSETQ. V dropped 4 bases and J dropped 4 bases, with 15 bases sitting between them. The CDR3 here is CASSPTRALYNEQFF. CDR3 coding DNA: TGCGCCAGCAGCCCCACGAGGGCACTATACAATGAGCAGTTCTTC.